Given below is one T cell receptor (beta chain) in context. Its antigen remains unknown. The V end lost 4 bases, the J end lost 9 bases, and 17 bases lay between the germline ends. The CDR3 consists of 13 residues. Germline CDR1 and CDR2: SGDLS and YYNGEE. The data originate from a study of T cell responses to AZD1222 COVID-19 vaccine. Study-level results: Regions 160-218 and 743-854 dominated among vaccine-associated CD4 TCRs spanning spike. The breadth and depth of Spike-specific TCRs increased once two AZD1222 doses had been given.

TCRdb's table, derived via immunoSEQ multiplex PCR, lists solely in-frame clones and lacks some. The profile shows more than 85,000 clones, roughly 88% of them singletons. The specimen comprised peripheral blood, sampled on day 0 of MenACWY control vaccination. The gene calls are TRBV9 and TRBJ2-7, with a tentative D call TRBD2 (5 bases). This TCR derives from an adult in good health. CDR3 sequence: CASSPADHFWQYF. The CDR3 DNA reads as TGTGCCAGCAGCCCAGCGGACCATTTTTGGCAGTACTTC. The full variable domain, with the rest looked up from reference TRBV9 and TRBJ2-7, is DSGVTQTPKHLITATGQRVTLRCSPRSGDLSVYWYQQSLDQGLQFLIQYYNGEERAKGNILERFSAQQFPDLHSELNLSSLELGDSALYFCASSPADHFWQYFGPGTRLTVT.